This entry concerns a single T cell receptor (beta chain). Its recognized antigen is unknown. Base qualities are missing; no much larger clone stands one base away. In this study, sorted CD4+ and CD8+ T cells from the blood of healthy subjects and of severe aplastic anemia patients had their TCR repertoires deep-sequenced. Ficoll-Paque density gradient centrifugation was used to isolate peripheral blood mononuclear cells. Before DNA extraction, CD4+ and CD8+ T cells were sorted with FACS or magnetic beads. These data originate in a study of CD8+CD57+ T cells in acquired aplastic anemia (dated by TCRdb to between 2017 and 2018). Context from the whole study: DNA extracted from sorted CD4+ and CD8+ cells had a mean of approximately 3 ug, with a range of roughly 0.18 to 27.4 ug.

Profiling of TCR beta VDJ combinations and CDR3 sequences used genomic DNA as the template. TCR repertoire sequencing was run on an Illumina HiSeq 2000. Processing in the source paper ran as follows. TRBV/TRBJ rearrangement plots, CDR3 size and DJ length profiles, and Simpson's diversity index were used to evaluate the repertoires. The immunodominant clone was defined as the most abundant DNA sequence in deep sequencing data. CDR3 amino acid sequences were checked for sharing across subjects and were also compared against the VDJdb database and published repertoires. TCRdb trimmed public reads at Q25 via fastp, called clones via MiXCR and kept in-frame beta chains. When rows share a CDR3 protein, they turn into one entry using the most common DNA and genes. TCRdb's processing, not the authors' own work, is the source of the V and J calls. This sample comprises more than 250,000 distinct CDR3 sequences, approximately 56% of them detected only once. The ten most abundant clones make up less than 9.5% of the sample.

The CDR3 has 14 amino acids, counting the end cysteine and phenylalanine. The CDR3 DNA has 42 bases and is translated from base 1. The CDR1 and CDR2 encoded by the germline V gene (reference sequence) are LNHDA and SQIVND. At the junction V is shortened by 3 bases and J by 6 bases; bases outside the gene matches: 7. Overall study results and their limits: Between patients and healthy controls, no significant difference in CD8+ Simpson's diversity was found (P=0.060). Although 25 to 30 CD8+ CDR3 sequences were shared by patients and controls, these sequences appeared highly expressed in patients and within the immunodominant clones of patients.

Material for sequencing was sorted CD4+, CD8+, or CD8+CD57+ T cells (not recorded which) from PBMCs. This clonotype was obtained from a human donor with severe aplastic anemia or a healthy control (not recorded which). The chain was built from TRBV19 and TRBJ2-7, with 8 junctional bases fitting TRBD2. DNA sequence: TGTGCCAGTAGTATTTCCGGGAGGGTGAGCGAGCAGTACTTC. It codes for CASSISGRVSEQYF. The entire variable domain, with the stretches around the CDR3 drawn from the reference TRBV19 and TRBJ2-7 proteins, is DGGITQSPKYLFRKEGQNVTLSCEQNLNHDAMYWYRQDPGQGLRLIYYSQIVNDFQKGDIAEGYSVSREKKESFPLTVTSAQKNPTAFYLCASSISGRVSEQYFGPGTRLTVT.